These 24 T cell receptor beta chains came from one sample sequenced in a study of long-term antiretroviral therapy in people with HIV. Samples were assayed with immunoSEQ v3.0 at survey level. TCRdb's copy holds only in-frame clones and misses some; the assay was immunoSEQ multiplex PCR. This sample has roughly 20,000 clones; 70% to 90% occur once, and the top ten carry nearly 7.5%. The material sequenced was unsorted PBMCs, taken 1.8 years before starting antiretroviral therapy. The receptor set was obtained from a woman aged 25-40 years with HIV.

This clone was seen a single time. V usage is TRBV27 and J usage is TRBJ1-5; D is perhaps TRBD1 (5 bases). The CDR3 sequence is 17 residues long. Trimming shortened V by 5 bases and J by 2 bases, and 19 bases separated the two germline ends. CDR1 is MNHEY, CDR2 SMNVEV, per germline (reference sequence). CDR3 nucleotide sequence: TGTGCCAGCAGTGTCACACCGAGCATAGGGGGCAATCAGCCCCAGCATTTT. Its protein product is CASSVTPSIGGNQPQHF.

The gene calls are TRBV5-5 and TRBJ2-3, with 11 bases aligning to TRBD2. J gave up 5 bases and V 6 bases, and 11 bases lay outside the gene matches. CDR1 SGHKS and CDR2 YYEKEE come from the germline V gene (reference sequence). The CDR3 runs to 16 residues. CDR3 DNA: TGTGCCAGCACCTCACTCCTAGCGGGGGGCGGAGATACGCAGTATTTT. Amino acid sequence: CASTSLLAGGGDTQYF.

This chain joins TRBV10-3 and TRBJ1-1; tentatively, D is TRBD1 (5 bases). This CDR3 spans 12 amino acids. The V and J ends lost 1 base and 8 bases respectively, with 8 bases between them. Germline V CDR1 and CDR2: ENHRY, SYGVKD. The DNA of the CDR3 is TGTGCCATCAGTGAGTTGGGGCGAGAAGCTTTCTTT. Translating gives CAISELGREAFF.

The V and J genes are TRBV6-5 and TRBJ2-7, with D perhaps TRBD2 (6 bases). The CDR3 loop spans 13 amino acids. The V and J ends lost 6 bases and 7 bases respectively, with 16 bases between them. Germline CDR1 and CDR2: MNHEY and SVGAGI. This CDR3 reads CASSSGLRGEQYF. In nucleotides, the CDR3 is TGTGCCAGCAGCTCGGGCCTACGGGGGGAGCAGTACTTC.

The V and J genes are TRBV6-1 and TRBJ2-1; TRBD2 is a possible D gene (6 bases). Trimming cost V 6 bases and J 6 bases, with 12 bases left between them. This CDR3 is 13 amino acids long. Germline CDR1 reads MNHNS; CDR2 reads SASEGT. The CDR3 loop is CASSRWDSNEQFF. Here the CDR3 DNA reads TGTGCCAGCAGCCGATGGGACTCCAATGAGCAGTTCTTC.

The chain carries TRBV13 and TRBJ2-1, with D uncertain. V shed 11 bases and J shed 0 bases, with 17 bases lying between them. Per the germline V gene, CDR1 is PRHDT and CDR2 is FYEKMQ (reference sequence). CDR3 size: 15 residues. CDR3 nucleotides: TGTGCCTCTTCCGTGTACAGAAGCTCCTACAATGAGCAGTTCTTC. The encoded protein is CASSVYRSSYNEQFF.

The chain recombines TRBV5-1 with TRBJ2-1; D may be TRBD2 (5 bases). CDR3 length equals 15 residues. V was clipped by 4 bases and J by 1 base, with 12 bases between them. The germline V gene has CDR1 SGHRS and CDR2 YFSETQ. The DNA for the CDR3 is TGCGCCAGCAGCGGTGCCGGGGAATCCTACAATGAGCAGTTCTTC. Its translation: CASSGAGESYNEQFF. The entire variable domain, with the rest obtained from reference TRBV5-1 and TRBJ2-1, is as follows: KAGVTQTPRYLIKTRGQQVTLSCSPISGHRSVSWYQQTPGQGLQFLFEYFSETQRNKGNFPGRFSGRQFSNSRSEMNVSTLELGDSALYLCASSGAGESYNEQFFGPGTRLTVL.

The chain couples TRBV20-1 to TRBJ2-1; D uncertain. The CDR3 sequence is 11 residues long. Germline V gene data show CDR1 as DFQATT and CDR2 as SNEGSKA (reference sequence). The ends were cut back, 4 bases at V and 9 bases at J, with 10 bases in the middle. The CDR3 sequence: CSAKVGIEQFF. For the CDR3, the DNA is TGCAGTGCTAAAGTTGGCATTGAGCAGTTCTTC.

The chain is built from TRBV7-2 and TRBJ2-1; TRBD1 might be the D (6 bases). Per germline, CDR1 SGHTA and CDR2 FQGNSA. Trimming pared 5 bases from V and 5 bases from J, leaving 22 bases between. CDR3 length: 17 residues. The DNA of the CDR3 is TGTGCCAGCAGCCTCAACAGGGTTGGCCAGAGGGACAATGAGCAGTTCTTC. Amino acid sequence: CASSLNRVGQRDNEQFF.

This chain connects TRBV6-1 to TRBJ2-2; 8 bases are shared with TRBD1. J was trimmed by 8 bases and V by 0 bases; bases with no gene match: 11. Germline CDR1 MNHNS, CDR2 SASEGT. CDR3 length equals 17 residues. The CDR3 nucleotides are TGTGCCAGCAGTGAAGCGATGGCCCAGGGGGCGCGGGGGGAGCTGTTTTTT. Its protein is CASSEAMAQGARGELFF.

The rearrangement joins TRBV18 to TRBJ1-1; weak D call: TRBD1 (5 bases). The germline V and J ends were trimmed by 3 bases and 7 bases, with 6 bases remaining between them. CDR1 and CDR2 from the germline V gene are KGHSH and LQKENI. The CDR3 is 11 amino acids. The CDR3 loop reads CASSPDSEAFF. CDR3 in DNA: TGTGCCAGCTCACCTGACAGTGAAGCTTTCTTT.

The gene calls are TRBV5-4 and TRBJ1-2; maybe TRBD1 (5 bases). The V gene's germline CDR1 is SGHNT and CDR2 YYREEE (reference sequence). The ends were cut back, 1 base at V and 8 bases at J, with 12 bases in the middle. This CDR3 contains 13 residues. CDR3: CASSLWQGPGYTF. In DNA form, the CDR3 reads TGTGCCAGCAGCTTGTGGCAGGGCCCCGGCTACACCTTC.

The chain joins TRBV9 to TRBJ1-5; D gene unclear. Deletions cut 0 bases from V and 0 bases from J, with 4 bases between. The CDR3 is 14 residues long. CDR1 is SGDLS and CDR2 is YYNGEE in the germline V gene. For the CDR3, the DNA is TGTGCCAGCAGCGTAGGGAATAGCAATCAGCCCCAGCATTTT. Amino acids: CASSVGNSNQPQHF.

The rearrangement uses TRBV29-1 and TRBJ2-1; 11 positions agree with TRBD2. Per germline, CDR1 SQVTM and CDR2 ANQGSEA. CDR3 length: 13 residues. Trimming at V came to 2 bases and at J to 7 bases, leaving 1 base not matched to a gene. The CDR3 is CSVEPSGGNEQFF. Written as DNA, the CDR3 is TGCAGCGTTGAACCTAGCGGGGGGAATGAGCAGTTCTTC.

The chain recombines TRBV6-5 with TRBJ2-7; TRBD1 matches 8 bases. CDR1 and CDR2 from the germline V gene are MNHEY and SVGAGI. Trimming took 4 bases from V and 3 from J; bases not matched to a gene: 8. The CDR3 consists of 15 residues. The CDR3: CASSLSSGTGYEQYV. CDR3 DNA sequence: TGTGCCAGCAGTTTGTCCTCCGGGACAGGCTACGAGCAGTACGTC.

A few counts support this clone. The rearrangement joins TRBV5-8 to TRBJ1-2; D remains ambiguous. The CDR3 covers 15 residues. Germline V CDR1 and CDR2: SGHTS, YDEGEE. V lost 1 base and J 1 base, leaving 11 bases between the germline ends. CDR3 region: CASSLTAGVNYGYTF. CDR3 nucleotide sequence: TGTGCCAGCAGCTTGACTGCTGGAGTTAACTATGGCTACACCTTC.

This clone showed up just a few times. The V and J genes are TRBV18 and TRBJ1-6, with D possibly being TRBD1 (5 bases). The germline gives CDR1 KGHSH, CDR2 LQKENI. The V end was cut by 3 bases, the J end by 10 bases, with 7 bases between. CDR3 size: 12 residues. CDR3 protein: CASSPAGSPLHF. CDR3 sequence (DNA): TGTGCCAGCTCACCGGCAGGGTCACCCCTCCACTTT.

The chain links TRBV2 to TRBJ1-1, with a tentative D call TRBD1 (5 bases). This CDR3 has 13 amino acids. Trimming left V 8 bases short and J 2 bases short, with 12 bases between. Germline CDR1 SNHLY, CDR2 FYNNEI. The CDR3 sequence is CASGRQRNTEAFF. The CDR3 DNA sequence: TGTGCCAGCGGAAGACAGCGAAACACTGAAGCTTTCTTT.

The chain recombines TRBV10-3 with TRBJ2-3, with 7 bases identical to TRBD2. There are 18 residues in the CDR3. Trimming cost V 2 bases and J 6 bases; bases outside gene matches: 17. Looked up from germline, CDR1 is ENHRY and CDR2 is SYGVKD. CDR3 in amino acids: CAISEVLGGGGLGDTQYF. Written as DNA, the CDR3 is TGTGCCATCAGTGAGGTACTCGGCGGGGGTGGTCTCGGGGATACGCAGTATTTT.

This clone was picked up a small number of times. This chain links TRBV10-1 with TRBJ2-7, with 7 bases identical to TRBD1. The CDR3 extends over 14 amino acids. After removal of 7 bases from V and 3 bases from J, the junction contained 9 bases not matched to a gene. In germline, CDR1 is WNHNN, CDR2 SYGVQD (reference sequence). DNA of the CDR3: TGCGCCAGCAATTCCCGGGACAGCGACTACGAGCAGTACGTC. As protein: CASNSRDSDYEQYV.

In its sample, this clone was seen a few times. The rearrangement joins TRBV27 to TRBJ1-5; D gene unclear. Germline V gene data show CDR1 as MNHEY and CDR2 as SMNVEV (reference sequence). Between the trimmed V and J ends, which lost 5 bases and 4 bases, there was a span of 12 bases. CDR3 length: 14 residues. Here the CDR3 DNA reads TGTGCCAGCAGTCTCAAGGCCAAAAATCAGCCCCAGCATTTT. Its protein product is CASSLKAKNQPQHF.

The chain joins TRBV6-5 to TRBJ2-1; 14 bases agree with TRBD2. The CDR3 spans 15 residues. Trimming removed 5 bases from V and 12 bases from J; junction bases left unmatched: 9. Germline CDR1 MNHEY, CDR2 SVGAGI. The CDR3 region is CASSGSTSGGAGQFF. The CDR3 DNA follows: TGTGCCAGCAGTGGGTCGACTAGCGGGGGGGCTGGGCAGTTCTTC.

The V gene is TRBV11-2, the J gene TRBJ2-5; D remains ambiguous. V was shortened by 3 bases and J by 3 bases, with 11 bases between the two germline ends. The CDR3 has 14 amino acids. Per the germline V gene, CDR1 is SGHAT and CDR2 is FQNNGV. In DNA form, the CDR3 reads TGTGCCAGCAGCTTGGGCAGAATGAAAGAGACCCAGTACTTC. Translated: CASSLGRMKETQYF.

The genes are TRBV2 and TRBJ1-5, with TRBD1 as a possible D gene (5 bases). The CDR3 loop spans 14 amino acids. The V end lost 7 bases, the J end lost 6 bases, and 16 bases lay between the germline ends. CDR1 is SNHLY and CDR2 is FYNNEI in the germline V gene. The CDR3 nucleotides are TGTGCCAGCAATCCAGGGATTGGAGTTCAGCCCCAGCATTTT. This codes for CASNPGIGVQPQHF. The full variable domain, in which reference TRBV2 and TRBJ1-5 provide the parts outside the CDR3, is EPEVTQTPSHQVTQMGQEVILRCVPISNHLYFYWYRQILGQKVEFLVSFYNNEISEKSEIFDDQFSVERPDGSNFTLKIRSTKLEDSAMYFCASNPGIGVQPQHFGDGTRLSIL.